These T cell receptor beta chains were read from a single sample in a study of Ad26.COV2.S vaccination and SARS-CoV-2 variants. Profiled with immunoSEQ multiplex PCR; TCRdb holds only in-frame clones, not every one. The sample shows around 300,000 clones, 85% to 90% of them seen only once. Sequenced here: peripheral blood, sampled in a trial of Ad26.COV2.S vaccine versus placebo. The receptors were gathered from a person aged 18-65 years who received the Ad26.COV2.S COVID-19 vaccine or a placebo. CDR3s include the opening cysteine and the closing phenylalanine or tryptophan. A D gene is named only where the DNA matches it firmly. Rows give clone size only sometimes, using once, few, many, or a class for an expanded clone.

size,D,J,V,CDR3,DNA
many,TRBD2,TRBJ2-7,TRBV7-2,CASSTRLATNEQYF,TGTGCCAGCAGCACCAGACTAGCGACCAACGAGCAGTACTTC
NA,TRBD2,TRBJ2-1,TRBV7-9,CASSLTFGTSGRSYNEQFF,TGTGCCAGCAGCTTAACTTTTGGGACTAGCGGGAGGTCCTACAATGAGCAGTTCTTC
NA,NA,TRBJ2-7,TRBV3-1/TRBV3-2,CASSHTGTGSSYEQYF,TGTGCCAGCAGCCACACCGGGACGGGGAGCTCCTACGAGCAGTACTTC
NA,NA,TRBJ2-3,TRBV19,CASKRDPSTDTQYF,TGTGCCAGTAAGAGGGACCCTAGCACAGATACGCAGTATTTT
NA,NA,TRBJ2-2,TRBV5-1,CASSLTGNTGELFF,TGCGCCAGCAGCTTGACGGGGAACACCGGGGAGCTGTTTTTT
NA,TRBD1,TRBJ2-2,TRBV30,CAGQVFPGELFF,TGTGCCGGACAGGTCTTCCCCGGGGAGCTGTTTTTT
NA,NA,TRBJ2-1,TRBV12-3/TRBV12-4,CASSAVREQFF,TGTGCCAGCAGCGCGGTTCGAGAGCAGTTCTTC
NA,TRBD1,TRBJ1-1,TRBV5-6,CASSLVTGGTPEAFF,TGTGCCAGCAGCTTGGTAACAGGGGGGACGCCTGAAGCTTTCTTT
NA,NA,TRBJ2-7,TRBV5-4,CASSFPREQYF,TGTGCCAGCAGCTTTCCTAGAGAGCAGTACTTC
NA,NA,TRBJ2-7,TRBV7-9,CASSPPLSPYEQYF,TGTGCCAGCAGCCCCCCTCTATCCCCCTACGAGCAGTACTTC
NA,TRBD1,TRBJ1-5,TRBV6-2/TRBV6-3,CASSDPGTGVYNQPQHF,TGTGCCAGCAGTGATCCCGGGACAGGGGTTTACAATCAGCCCCAGCATTTT
once,NA,TRBJ2-2,TRBV2,CASRTNTANTGELFF,TGTGCCAGCAGAACTAATACCGCGAACACCGGGGAGCTGTTTTTT
few,TRBD2,TRBJ2-3,TRBV6-5,CASAVSGAGRDTQYF,TGTGCCAGCGCGGTATCAGGAGCGGGAAGGGATACGCAGTATTTT
NA,TRBD2,TRBJ2-1,TRBV19,CASSRTSGSFRLFF,TGTGCCAGTAGTCGGACTAGCGGGAGCTTCCGGCTGTTCTTC
NA,NA,TRBJ1-5,TRBV5-1,CASSLGTDQPQHF,TGCGCCAGCAGCTTGGGGACCGATCAGCCCCAGCATTTT
NA,NA,TRBJ2-2,TRBV6-5,CASKATGELFF,TGTGCCAGCAAAGCAACCGGGGAGCTGTTTTTT
NA,TRBD1,TRBJ1-3,TRBV5-1,CASSLVGQGTGNTIYF,TGCGCCAGCAGCTTGGTGGGACAGGGTACAGGAAACACCATATATTTT
NA,TRBD1,TRBJ1-1,TRBV5-5,CATGTDVNTEAFF,TGTGCCACCGGGACAGATGTGAACACTGAAGCTTTCTTT
NA,NA,TRBJ1-5,TRBV28,CASSFGQGDSNQPQHF,TGTGCCAGCAGCTTCGGCCAGGGAGACAGCAATCAGCCCCAGCATTTT
NA,TRBD2,TRBJ2-7,TRBV6-5,CASRSLAGAPREQYF,TGTGCCAGCAGAAGCTTAGCGGGGGCCCCGCGCGAGCAGTACTTC
NA,NA,TRBJ2-3,TRBV4-2,CASSHGGADTQYF,TGTGCCAGCAGCCACGGGGGTGCAGATACGCAGTATTTT
NA,NA,TRBJ2-2,TRBV11-3,CASSLNGGANTGELFF,TGTGCCAGCAGCTTAAACGGAGGAGCGAACACCGGGGAGCTGTTTTTT
NA,TRBD1,TRBJ1-3,TRBV3-1/TRBV3-2,CASSLIRDSGLRSGNTIYF,TGTGCCAGCAGCCTCATCCGGGACAGCGGTCTTCGCTCTGGAAACACCATATATTTT
once,TRBD2,TRBJ2-1,TRBV7-9,CASRSGTTYNEQFF,TGTGCCAGCAGATCCGGGACTACCTACAATGAGCAGTTCTTC
NA,TRBD1,TRBJ2-1,TRBV19,CASSIGDSFSSYNEQFF,TGTGCCAGTAGTATCGGGGACAGCTTCAGCTCCTACAATGAGCAGTTCTTC
NA,NA,TRBJ1-4,TRBV30,CAWNGLGNEKLFF,TGTGCCTGGAATGGTTTAGGTAATGAAAAACTGTTTTTT
NA,NA,TRBJ2-5,TRBV4-1,CASSRNQGVGETQYF,TGCGCCAGCAGCCGAAATCAGGGAGTCGGAGAGACCCAGTACTTC